The clone carrying this TCR beta chain was found many times. This sample is part of a study of early T cells in non-severe SARS-CoV-2 infection. In germline, CDR1 is SGHAT, CDR2 FQNNGV. Trimming cost V 5 bases and J 6 bases; bases outside gene matches: 10. The CDR3 runs to 14 residues. cDNA molecules, individually, were tagged with unique molecular identifiers. In TCRdb, the 5' RACE reads were re-called with MiXCR into one record per CDR3 protein. The sample has around 25,000 distinct CDR3 sequences, around 3% seen once. The chain links TRBV11-2 to TRBJ2-7; 7 bases are a match to TRBD1. This receptor was obtained from an adult who was a healthcare worker with PCR-confirmed SARS-CoV-2 infection or an uninfected control (not recorded which). Sample: whole blood. The DNA for the CDR3 is TGTGCCAGCAGCCCAGGCCGGAACAGGGGCGAGCAGTACGTC. Translation: CASSPGRNRGEQYV.